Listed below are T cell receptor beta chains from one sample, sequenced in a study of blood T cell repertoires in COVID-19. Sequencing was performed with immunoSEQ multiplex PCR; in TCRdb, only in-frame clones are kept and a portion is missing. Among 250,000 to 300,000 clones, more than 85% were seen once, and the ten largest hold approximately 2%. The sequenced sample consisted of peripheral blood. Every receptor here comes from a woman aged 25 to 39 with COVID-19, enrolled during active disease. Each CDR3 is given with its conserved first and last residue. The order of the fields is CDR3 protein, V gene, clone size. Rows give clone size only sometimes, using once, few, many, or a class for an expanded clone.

CDR3 protein: CASSIAVNSGGNEQFF
V gene: TRBV19
clone size: -

CDR3 protein: CASKSRTYEQYF
V gene: TRBV11-2
clone size: -

CDR3 protein: CASRLPGQADEKLFF
V gene: TRBV28
clone size: -

CDR3 protein: CASSAAGTTEQYF
V gene: TRBV5-4
clone size: -

CDR3 protein: CASSLTAYTEAFF
V gene: TRBV5-1
clone size: once

CDR3 protein: CASSPRERGRTEAFF
V gene: TRBV3-1/TRBV3-2
clone size: -

CDR3 protein: CAWSGPTVGYTF
V gene: TRBV30
clone size: -

CDR3 protein: CASSQGGLAGGRRAEQYF
V gene: TRBV4-1
clone size: -

CDR3 protein: CASSLTSGPYNEQFF
V gene: TRBV4-1
clone size: -

CDR3 protein: CASKWLENTGELFF
V gene: TRBV4-1
clone size: -

CDR3 protein: CASSQVSAFSGTVISGANVLTF
V gene: TRBV4-2
clone size: -

CDR3 protein: CASDRVNTEAFF
V gene: TRBV30
clone size: -

CDR3 protein: CASSLTGGRDQPQHF
V gene: TRBV6-5
clone size: once

CDR3 protein: CASRNRDSGNQPQHF
V gene: TRBV2
clone size: -

CDR3 protein: CSASYSGSTNEQFF
V gene: TRBV20-1
clone size: few

CDR3 protein: CASNRAGANYGYTF
V gene: TRBV6-6
clone size: -

CDR3 protein: CASSLRTSVPEQYF
V gene: TRBV5-5
clone size: -

CDR3 protein: CASSLPGTGRHEQYF
V gene: TRBV27
clone size: -